This T cell receptor beta chain was captured in a study of cytomegalovirus exposure and HLA in healthy donors. Points from the study as a whole: Presence/absence analyses treated sequencing depth as roughly uniform across donors. According to a later analysis, donors in an Asian-associated ancestry cluster reportedly had fewer N-insertions than the roughly 630-donor mean.

Healthy donors of bone marrow made up the group. PCR primers comprised 60 Vbeta and 13 Jbeta primers. In the authors' workflow: Among the unique TCR beta chains that a later analysis counted, around 72 million in all, roughly 11 million were shared. Repertoires were generated with immunoSEQ multiplex PCR, while TCRdb's copy carries only in-frame clones and drops some. V and J calls and clone size are those listed in that table; D and trimming were worked out from the DNA. The sample carries 150,000 to 200,000 clones, approximately 11% recorded once. This clone has only a few counts. Its antigen is as yet unknown. This receptor was obtained from a man aged 45 to 65 in good health and CMV-seropositive. Material: PBMCs.

The CDR3 reads CATSREPPELAGGREQFF. The CDR3 DNA is TGTGCCACCAGCAGAGAACCCCCGGAACTAGCGGGGGGGCGTGAGCAGTTCTTC. The rearrangement joins TRBV15 to TRBJ2-1; TRBD2 aligns across 13 bases. V lost 0 bases, J lost 9 bases, and 11 bases stayed unmatched. This CDR3 contains 18 residues. Germline V gives CDR1 LNHNV, CDR2 YYDKDF (reference sequence). Full variable domain (outside the CDR3, taken from reference TRBV15 and TRBJ2-1): DAMVIQNPRYQVTQFGKPVTLSCSQTLNHNVMYWYQQKSSQAPKLLFHYYDKDFNNEADTPDNFQSRRPNTSFCFLDIRSPGLGDTAMYLCATSREPPELAGGREQFFGPGTRLTVL.